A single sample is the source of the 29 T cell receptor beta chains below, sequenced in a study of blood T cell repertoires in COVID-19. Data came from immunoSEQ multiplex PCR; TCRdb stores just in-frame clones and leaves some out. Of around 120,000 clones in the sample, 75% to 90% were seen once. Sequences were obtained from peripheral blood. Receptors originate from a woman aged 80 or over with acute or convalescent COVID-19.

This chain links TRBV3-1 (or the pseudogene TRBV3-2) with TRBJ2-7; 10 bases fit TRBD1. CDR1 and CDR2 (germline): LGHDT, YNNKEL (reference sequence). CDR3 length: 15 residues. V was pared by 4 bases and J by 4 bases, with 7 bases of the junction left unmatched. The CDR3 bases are TGTGCCAGCAGCCCACAGGGACAGGGGTTTTACGAGCAGTACTTC. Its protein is CASSPQGQGFYEQYF.

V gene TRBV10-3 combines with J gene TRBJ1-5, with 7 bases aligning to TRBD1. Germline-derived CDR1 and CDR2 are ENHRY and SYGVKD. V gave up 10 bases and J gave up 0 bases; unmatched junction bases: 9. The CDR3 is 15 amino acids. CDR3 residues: CATRGGPNSNQPQHF. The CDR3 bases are TGTGCCACGAGAGGGGGCCCTAATAGCAATCAGCCCCAGCATTTT.

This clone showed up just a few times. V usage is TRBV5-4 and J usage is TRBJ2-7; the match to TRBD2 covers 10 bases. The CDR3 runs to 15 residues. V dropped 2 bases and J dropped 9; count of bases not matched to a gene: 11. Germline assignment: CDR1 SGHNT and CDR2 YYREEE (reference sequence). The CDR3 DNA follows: TGTGCCAGCAGCTTAGGTAGCGGGGGGCCGGAGGGGCAGTACTTC. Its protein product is CASSLGSGGPEGQYF.

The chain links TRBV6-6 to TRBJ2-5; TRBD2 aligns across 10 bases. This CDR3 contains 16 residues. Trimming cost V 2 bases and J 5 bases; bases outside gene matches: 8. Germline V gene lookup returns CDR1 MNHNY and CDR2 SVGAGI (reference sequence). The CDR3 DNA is TGTGCCAGCAGTTACCCTCCGCTAGCGGGGGATGAGACCCAGTACTTC. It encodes CASSYPPLAGDETQYF.

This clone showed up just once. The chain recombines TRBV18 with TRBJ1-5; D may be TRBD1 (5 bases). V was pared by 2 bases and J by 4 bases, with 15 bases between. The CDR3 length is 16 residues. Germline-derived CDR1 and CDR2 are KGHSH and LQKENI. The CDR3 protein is CASSPGAQGTNQPQHF. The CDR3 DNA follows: TGTGCCAGCTCACCAGGGGCGCAGGGTACAAATCAGCCCCAGCATTTT.

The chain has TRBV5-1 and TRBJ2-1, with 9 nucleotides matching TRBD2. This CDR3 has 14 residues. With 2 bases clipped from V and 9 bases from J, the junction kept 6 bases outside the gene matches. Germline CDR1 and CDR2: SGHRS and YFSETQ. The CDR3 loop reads CASSFLRGGVEQFF. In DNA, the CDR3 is TGCGCCAGCAGCTTCTTGCGGGGGGGCGTTGAGCAGTTCTTC.

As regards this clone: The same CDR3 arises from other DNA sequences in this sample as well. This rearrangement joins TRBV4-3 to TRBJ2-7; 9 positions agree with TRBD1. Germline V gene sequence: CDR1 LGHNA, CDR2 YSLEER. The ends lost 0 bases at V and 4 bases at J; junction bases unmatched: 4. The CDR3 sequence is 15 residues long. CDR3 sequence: CASSQDWTGEYEQYF. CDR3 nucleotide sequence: TGCGCCAGCAGCCAAGATTGGACAGGGGAATACGAGCAGTACTTC.

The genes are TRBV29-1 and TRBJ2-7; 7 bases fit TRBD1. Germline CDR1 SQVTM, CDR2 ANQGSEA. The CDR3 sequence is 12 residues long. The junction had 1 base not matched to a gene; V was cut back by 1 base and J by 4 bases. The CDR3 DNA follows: TGCAGCGTTGAAGTACAGGGGTACGAGCAGTACTTC. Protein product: CSVEVQGYEQYF.

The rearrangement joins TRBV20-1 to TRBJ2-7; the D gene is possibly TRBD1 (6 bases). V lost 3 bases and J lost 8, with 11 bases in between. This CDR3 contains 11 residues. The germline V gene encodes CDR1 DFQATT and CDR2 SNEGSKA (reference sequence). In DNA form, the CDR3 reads TGCAGTGCTAGGGAGGACAGAAAGCAGTACTTC. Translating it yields CSAREDRKQYF.

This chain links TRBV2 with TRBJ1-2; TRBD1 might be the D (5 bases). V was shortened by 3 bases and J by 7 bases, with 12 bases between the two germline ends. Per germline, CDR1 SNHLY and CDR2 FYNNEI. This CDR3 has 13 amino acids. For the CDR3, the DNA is TGTGCCAGCAGTGAGCAGGGAATAGCTGGCTACACCTTC. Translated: CASSEQGIAGYTF.

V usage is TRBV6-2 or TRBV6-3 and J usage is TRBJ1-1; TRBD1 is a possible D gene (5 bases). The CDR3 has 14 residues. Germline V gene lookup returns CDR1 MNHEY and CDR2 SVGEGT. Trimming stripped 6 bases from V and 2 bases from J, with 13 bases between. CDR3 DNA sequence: TGTGCCAGCAGCCACGACAGAATTAACACTGAAGCTTTCTTT. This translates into CASSHDRINTEAFF.

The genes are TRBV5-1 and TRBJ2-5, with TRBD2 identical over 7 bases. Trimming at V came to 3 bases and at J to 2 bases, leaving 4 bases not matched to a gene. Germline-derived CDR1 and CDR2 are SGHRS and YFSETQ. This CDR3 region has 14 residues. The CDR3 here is CASSYGLDQETQYF. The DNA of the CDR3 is TGCGCCAGCAGCTACGGACTAGATCAAGAGACCCAGTACTTC.

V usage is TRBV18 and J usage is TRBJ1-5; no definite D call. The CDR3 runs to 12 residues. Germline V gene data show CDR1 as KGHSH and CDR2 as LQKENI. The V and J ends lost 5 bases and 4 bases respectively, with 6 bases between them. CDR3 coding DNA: TGTGCCAGCTCAAATCCTAATCAGCCCCAGCATTTT. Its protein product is CASSNPNQPQHF.

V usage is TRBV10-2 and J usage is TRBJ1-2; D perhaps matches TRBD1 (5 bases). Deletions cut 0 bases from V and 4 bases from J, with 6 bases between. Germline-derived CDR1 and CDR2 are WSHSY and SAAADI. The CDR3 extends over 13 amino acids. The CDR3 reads CASSESDSYGYTF. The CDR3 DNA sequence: TGCGCCAGCAGTGAGTCTGACAGCTATGGCTACACCTTC.

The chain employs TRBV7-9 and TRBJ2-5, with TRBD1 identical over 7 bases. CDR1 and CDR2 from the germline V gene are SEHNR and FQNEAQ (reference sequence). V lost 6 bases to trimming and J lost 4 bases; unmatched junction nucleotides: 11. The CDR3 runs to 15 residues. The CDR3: CASRTTGVFRETQYF. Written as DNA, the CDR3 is TGTGCCAGCAGGACCACAGGGGTCTTCCGAGAGACCCAGTACTTC. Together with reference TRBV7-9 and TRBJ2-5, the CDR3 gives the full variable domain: DTGVSQNPRHKITKRGQNVTFRCDPISEHNRLYWYRQTLGQGPEFLTYFQNEAQLEKSRLLSDRFSAERPKGSFSTLEIQRTEQGDSAMYLCASRTTGVFRETQYFGPGTRLLVL.

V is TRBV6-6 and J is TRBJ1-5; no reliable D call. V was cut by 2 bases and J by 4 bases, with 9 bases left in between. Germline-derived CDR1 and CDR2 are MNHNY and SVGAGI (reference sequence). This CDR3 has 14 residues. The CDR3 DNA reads TGTGCCAGCAGTTACCGAGGAGAAAATCAGCCCCAGCATTTT. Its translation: CASSYRGENQPQHF.

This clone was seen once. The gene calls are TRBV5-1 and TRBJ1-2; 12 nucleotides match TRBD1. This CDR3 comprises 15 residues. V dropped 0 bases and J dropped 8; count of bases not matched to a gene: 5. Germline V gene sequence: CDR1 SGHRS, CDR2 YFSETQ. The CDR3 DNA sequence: TGCGCCAGCAGCTTGGAGGGGACAGGGGGCCAGGGCTACACCTTC. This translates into CASSLEGTGGQGYTF. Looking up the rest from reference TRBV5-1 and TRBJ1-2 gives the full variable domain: KAGVTQTPRYLIKTRGQQVTLSCSPISGHRSVSWYQQTPGQGLQFLFEYFSETQRNKGNFPGRFSGRQFSNSRSEMNVSTLELGDSALYLCASSLEGTGGQGYTFGSGTRLTVV.

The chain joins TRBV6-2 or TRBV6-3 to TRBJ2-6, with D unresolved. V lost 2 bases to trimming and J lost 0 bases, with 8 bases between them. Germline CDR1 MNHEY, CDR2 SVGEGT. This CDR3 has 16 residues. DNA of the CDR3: TGTGCCAGCAGTTACGGGCGAGACTCTGGGGCCAACGTCCTGACTTTC. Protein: CASSYGRDSGANVLTF.

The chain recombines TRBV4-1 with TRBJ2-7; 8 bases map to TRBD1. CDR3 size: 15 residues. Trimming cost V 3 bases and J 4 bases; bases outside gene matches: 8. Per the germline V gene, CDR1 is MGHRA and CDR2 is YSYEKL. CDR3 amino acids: CASSQRTGISYEQYF. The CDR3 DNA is TGCGCCAGCAGCCAGAGGACAGGGATCTCTTACGAGCAGTACTTC.

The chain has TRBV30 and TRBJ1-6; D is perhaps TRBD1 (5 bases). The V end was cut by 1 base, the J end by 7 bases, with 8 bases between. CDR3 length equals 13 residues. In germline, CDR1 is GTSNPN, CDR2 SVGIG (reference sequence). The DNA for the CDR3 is TGTGCCTGGAGTGGACAGCCGAATTCACCCCTCCACTTT. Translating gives CAWSGQPNSPLHF.

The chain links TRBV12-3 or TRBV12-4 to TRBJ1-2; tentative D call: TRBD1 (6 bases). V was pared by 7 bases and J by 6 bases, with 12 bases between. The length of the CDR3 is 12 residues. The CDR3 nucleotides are TGTGCCAGCATCTCACGACAGGATGGCTACACCTTC. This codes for CASISRQDGYTF.

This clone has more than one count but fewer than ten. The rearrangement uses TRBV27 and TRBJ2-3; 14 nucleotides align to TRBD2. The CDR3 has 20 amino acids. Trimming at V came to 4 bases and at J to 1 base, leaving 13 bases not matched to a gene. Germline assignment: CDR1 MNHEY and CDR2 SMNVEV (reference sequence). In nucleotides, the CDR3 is TGTGCCAGCAGTTATCCCGGGACTAGCGGGGGCCATAAACGCACAGATACGCAGTATTTT. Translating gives CASSYPGTSGGHKRTDTQYF.

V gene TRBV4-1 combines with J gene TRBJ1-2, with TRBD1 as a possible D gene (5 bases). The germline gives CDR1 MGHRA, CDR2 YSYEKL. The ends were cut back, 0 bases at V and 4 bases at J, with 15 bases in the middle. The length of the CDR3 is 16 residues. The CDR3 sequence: CASSQESRDSSYGYTF. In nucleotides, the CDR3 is TGCGCCAGCAGCCAAGAATCCAGGGATTCGAGCTATGGCTACACCTTC.

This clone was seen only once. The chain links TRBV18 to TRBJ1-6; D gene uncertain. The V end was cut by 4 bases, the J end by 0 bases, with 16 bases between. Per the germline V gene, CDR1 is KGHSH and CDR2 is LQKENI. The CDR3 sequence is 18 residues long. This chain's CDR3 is CASSLDLSRSSYNSPLHF. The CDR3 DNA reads TGTGCCAGCTCACTAGATCTTTCCCGAAGCTCCTATAATTCACCCCTCCACTTT.

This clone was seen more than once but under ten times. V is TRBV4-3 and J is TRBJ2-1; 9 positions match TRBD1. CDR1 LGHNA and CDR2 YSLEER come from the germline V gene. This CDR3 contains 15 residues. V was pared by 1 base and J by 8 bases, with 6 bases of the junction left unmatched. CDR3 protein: CASSQVDRGYDEQFF. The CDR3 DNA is TGCGCCAGCAGCCAAGTCGACAGGGGGTACGATGAGCAGTTCTTC.

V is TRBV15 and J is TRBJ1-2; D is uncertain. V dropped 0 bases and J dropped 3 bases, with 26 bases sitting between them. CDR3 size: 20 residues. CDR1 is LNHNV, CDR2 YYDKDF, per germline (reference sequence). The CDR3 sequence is CATSRDFFPTIRTIDYGYTF. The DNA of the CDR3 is TGTGCCACCAGCAGAGATTTCTTTCCTACCATTAGGACTATCGACTATGGCTACACCTTC.

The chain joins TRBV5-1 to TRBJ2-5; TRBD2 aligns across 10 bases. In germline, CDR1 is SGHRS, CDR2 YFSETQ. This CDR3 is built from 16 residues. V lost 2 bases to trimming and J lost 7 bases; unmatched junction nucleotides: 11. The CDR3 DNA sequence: TGCGCCAGCAGCTTCTTGGAGAGCGGGGGGGCCGGGACCCAGTACTTC. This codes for CASSFLESGGAGTQYF.

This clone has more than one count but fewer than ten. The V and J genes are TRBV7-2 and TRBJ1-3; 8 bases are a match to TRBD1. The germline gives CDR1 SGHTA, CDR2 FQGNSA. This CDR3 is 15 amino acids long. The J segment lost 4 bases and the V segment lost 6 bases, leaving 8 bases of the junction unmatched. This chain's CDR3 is CASSYTGGTGNTIYF. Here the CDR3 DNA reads TGTGCCAGCAGTTACACAGGGGGAACCGGAAACACCATATATTTT. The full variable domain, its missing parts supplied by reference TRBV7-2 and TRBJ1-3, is GAGVSQSPSNKVTEKGKDVELRCDPISGHTALYWYRQSLGQGLEFLIYFQGNSAPDKSGLPSDRFSAERTGGSVSTLTIQRTQQEDSAVYLCASSYTGGTGNTIYFGEGSWLTVV.

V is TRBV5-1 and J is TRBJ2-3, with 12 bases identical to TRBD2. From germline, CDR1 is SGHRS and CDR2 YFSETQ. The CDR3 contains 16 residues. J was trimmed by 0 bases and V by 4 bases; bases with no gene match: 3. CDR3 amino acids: CASSHGLAGSTDTQYF. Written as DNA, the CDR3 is TGCGCCAGCAGCCACGGACTAGCGGGGAGCACAGATACGCAGTATTTT. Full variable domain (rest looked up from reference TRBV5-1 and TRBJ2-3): KAGVTQTPRYLIKTRGQQVTLSCSPISGHRSVSWYQQTPGQGLQFLFEYFSETQRNKGNFPGRFSGRQFSNSRSEMNVSTLELGDSALYLCASSHGLAGSTDTQYFGPGTRLTVL.